This T cell receptor beta chain was sequenced for a study of blood T cell repertoires in COVID-19. Overall study context: From the United States, Italy and Spain came samples of acute and convalescent COVID-19.

Per the original data handling: Reference gene primer amplification gave estimated nucleated cell counts. The method was immunoSEQ multiplex PCR; TCRdb's version includes in-frame clones alone and lacks a portion of them. The V and J calls and the clone size are those of that table, but D and trimming were determined from the DNA. The table includes roughly 250,000 clones, 75% to 90% detected once. The CDR3 is 12 residues long. Germline loops: CDR1 SGDLS, CDR2 YYNGEE. The V end lost 4 bases, the J end lost 5 bases, and 6 bases lay between the germline ends. J is TRBJ1-4 and V is TRBV9; no definite D call. This TCR was sampled from a man between 25 and 39 years old with acute or convalescent COVID-19. The sequenced sample consisted of peripheral blood. Here the CDR3 DNA reads TGTGCCAGCAGCAGGAGCAATGAAAAACTGTTTTTT. This codes for CASSRSNEKLFF.